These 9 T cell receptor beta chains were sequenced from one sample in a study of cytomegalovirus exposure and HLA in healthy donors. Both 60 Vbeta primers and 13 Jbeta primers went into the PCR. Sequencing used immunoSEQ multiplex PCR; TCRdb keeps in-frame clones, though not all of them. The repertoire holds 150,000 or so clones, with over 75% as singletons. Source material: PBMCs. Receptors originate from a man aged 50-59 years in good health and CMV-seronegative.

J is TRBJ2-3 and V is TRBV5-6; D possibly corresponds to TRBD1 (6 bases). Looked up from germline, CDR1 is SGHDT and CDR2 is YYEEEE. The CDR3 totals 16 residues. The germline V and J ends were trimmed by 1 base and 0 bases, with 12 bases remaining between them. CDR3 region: CASSLFSQGSTDTQYF. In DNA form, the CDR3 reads TGTGCCAGCAGCTTGTTTTCACAGGGTAGCACAGATACGCAGTATTTT.

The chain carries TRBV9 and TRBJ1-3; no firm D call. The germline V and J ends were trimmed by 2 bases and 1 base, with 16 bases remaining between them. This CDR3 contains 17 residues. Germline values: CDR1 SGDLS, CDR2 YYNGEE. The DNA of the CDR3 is TGTGCCAGCAGCGTGTTACCGGAAGGGAGGTCTGGAAACACCATATATTTT. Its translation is CASSVLPEGRSGNTIYF.

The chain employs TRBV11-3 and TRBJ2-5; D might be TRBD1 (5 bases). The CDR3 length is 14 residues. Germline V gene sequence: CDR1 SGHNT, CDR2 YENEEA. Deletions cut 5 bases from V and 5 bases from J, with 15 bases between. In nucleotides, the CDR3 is TGTGCCAGCAGCCAGCAGGGTTCTGAGGAGACCCAGTACTTC. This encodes CASSQQGSEETQYF.

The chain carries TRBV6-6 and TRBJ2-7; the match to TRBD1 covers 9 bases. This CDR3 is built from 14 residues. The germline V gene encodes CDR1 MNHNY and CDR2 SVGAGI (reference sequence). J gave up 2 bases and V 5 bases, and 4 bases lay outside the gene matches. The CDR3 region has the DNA TGTGCCAGCAGTACCGGGACAGGGCCCTACGAGCAGTACTTC. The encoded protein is CASSTGTGPYEQYF.

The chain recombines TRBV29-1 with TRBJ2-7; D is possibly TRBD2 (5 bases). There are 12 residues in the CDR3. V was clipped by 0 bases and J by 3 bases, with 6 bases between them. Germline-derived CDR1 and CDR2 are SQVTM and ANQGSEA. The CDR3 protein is CSVEEAGYEQYF. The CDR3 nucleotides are TGCAGCGTTGAAGAGGCGGGCTACGAGCAGTACTTC.

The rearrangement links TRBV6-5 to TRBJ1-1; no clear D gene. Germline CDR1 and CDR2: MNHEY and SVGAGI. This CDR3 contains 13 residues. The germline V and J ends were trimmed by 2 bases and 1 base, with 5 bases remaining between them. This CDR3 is CASSYAGNTEAFF. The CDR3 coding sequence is TGTGCCAGCAGTTACGCCGGGAACACTGAAGCTTTCTTT.

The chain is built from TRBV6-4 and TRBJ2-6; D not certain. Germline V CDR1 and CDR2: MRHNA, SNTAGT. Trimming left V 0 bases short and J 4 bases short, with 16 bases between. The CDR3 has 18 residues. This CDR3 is CASSDSAGSVDGANVLTF. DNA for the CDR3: TGTGCCAGCAGTGACTCGGCAGGCTCTGTAGACGGGGCCAACGTCCTGACTTTC.

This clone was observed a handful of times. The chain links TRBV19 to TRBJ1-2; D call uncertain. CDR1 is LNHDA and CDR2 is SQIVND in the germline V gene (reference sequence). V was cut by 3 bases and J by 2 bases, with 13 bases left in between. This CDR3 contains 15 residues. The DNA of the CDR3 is TGTGCCAGTAGTATCCCACGAGGGCCGAACTATGGCTACACCTTC. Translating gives CASSIPRGPNYGYTF.

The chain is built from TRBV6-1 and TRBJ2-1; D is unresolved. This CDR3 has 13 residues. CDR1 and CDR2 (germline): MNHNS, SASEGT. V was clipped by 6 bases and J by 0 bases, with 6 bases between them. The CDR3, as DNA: TGTGCCAGCAGGGCTTTCTCCTACAATGAGCAGTTCTTC. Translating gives CASRAFSYNEQFF.